The 30 T cell receptor beta chains in this list originate from one sample, sequenced in a study of blood T cell repertoires in COVID-19. TCRdb keeps only in-frame clones here, not all; method: immunoSEQ multiplex PCR. Among under 110,000 clones listed, around 87% were seen once. Sequencing was carried out using peripheral blood. The source is a woman aged 25-40 years with acute or convalescent COVID-19.

This clone was recorded only once. The chain uses TRBV12-3 or TRBV12-4 and TRBJ2-3, with a possible D match to TRBD2 (5 bases). This CDR3 has 13 residues. V gave up 8 bases and J gave up 4 bases, with 13 bases separating them. The CDR3 sequence is CASRTRAADTQYF. CDR3 DNA sequence: TGTGCCAGCCGCACACGAGCGGCAGATACGCAGTATTTT.

The V and J genes are TRBV6-6 and TRBJ1-6; the D is unclear. Germline-derived CDR1 and CDR2 are MNHNY and SVGAGI (reference sequence). This CDR3 region has 14 residues. V lost 2 bases and J 9 bases, leaving 11 bases between the germline ends. DNA for the CDR3: TGTGCCAGCAGTTACGGTGGAGGTATTTCACCCCTCCACTTT. This encodes CASSYGGGISPLHF.

This clone was picked up one time. The chain carries TRBV4-1 and TRBJ1-1, with D perhaps matching TRBD1 (6 bases). This CDR3 is built from 17 residues. The V and J ends lost 1 base and 1 base respectively, with 16 bases between them. Germline V gene data show CDR1 as MGHRA and CDR2 as YSYEKL. The CDR3 coding sequence is TGCGCCAGCAGCCAAGTGTCGGGGCAGGGGCCGAACACTGAAGCTTTCTTT. Protein product: CASSQVSGQGPNTEAFF.

The chain joins TRBV9 to TRBJ1-3; TRBD1 matches at 7 bases. The germline V gene has CDR1 SGDLS and CDR2 YYNGEE. The junction had 8 bases not matched to a gene; V was cut back by 6 bases and J by 2 bases. The CDR3 spans 15 residues. This CDR3 is CASNPTGTTGNTIYF. In DNA, the CDR3 is TGTGCCAGCAACCCGACAGGGACAACTGGAAACACCATATATTTT.

V usage is TRBV28 and J usage is TRBJ1-2, with D uncertain. CDR1 MDHEN and CDR2 SYDVKM come from the germline V gene. Deletions cut 1 base from V and 6 bases from J, with 9 bases between. The CDR3 covers 13 residues. The CDR3 region has the DNA TGTGCCAGCAGTTTATTAGGGAGCGATGGCTACACCTTC. It encodes CASSLLGSDGYTF.

This rearrangement joins TRBV6-5 to TRBJ1-2; 9 bases are a match to TRBD1. The germline gives CDR1 MNHEY, CDR2 SVGAGI. V lost 6 bases and J lost 2; bases outside the gene matches: 4. The CDR3 extends over 14 amino acids. CDR3 sequence (DNA): TGTGCCAGCAGCCGGACAGGGGCCAACTATGGCTACACCTTC. Translated, it gives CASSRTGANYGYTF.

CDR3: CASSLQGSGANVLTF. CDR3 coding DNA: TGTGCCAGCAGCCTACAGGGTTCGGGGGCCAACGTCCTGACTTTC. The chain has TRBV27 and TRBJ2-6, with D perhaps TRBD1 (6 bases). The V gene's germline CDR1 is MNHEY and CDR2 SMNVEV (reference sequence). This CDR3 has 15 amino acids. Trimming took off 6 bases at V and 4 bases at J, with 13 bases between the two ends.

This chain connects TRBV9 to TRBJ2-2, with no clear D. With 4 bases removed from V and 7 bases from J, the gap between germline ends came to 8 bases. The CDR3 is made up of 12 amino acids. The germline CDR1 and CDR2 sequences are SGDLS and YYNGEE. The CDR3 protein is CASSSRFGELFF. The CDR3 nucleotides are TGTGCCAGCAGCTCCCGGTTCGGGGAGCTGTTTTTT.

In this sample, this clone turned up once. The J gene is TRBJ1-2, the V gene TRBV27; 9 bases are a match to TRBD1. Unmatched junction bases numbered 8, after V lost 2 bases and J lost 4 bases. The germline gives CDR1 MNHEY, CDR2 SMNVEV (reference sequence). The CDR3 consists of 16 residues. The CDR3 DNA reads TGTGCCAGCAGTTTAAAAGCCGGGACAGGGAGCTATGGCTACACCTTC. The encoded protein is CASSLKAGTGSYGYTF.

J is TRBJ1-5 and V is TRBV18; D is possibly TRBD1 (5 bases). Germline V gene data show CDR1 as KGHSH and CDR2 as LQKENI. V dropped 2 bases and J dropped 3 bases, with 17 bases sitting between them. The CDR3 runs to 17 residues. In DNA form, the CDR3 reads TGTGCCAGCTCACCAGCCCAGGGAGGGTCTAACAATCAGCCCCAGCATTTT. Translation: CASSPAQGGSNNQPQHF. The whole variable domain, filled in from reference TRBV18 and TRBJ1-5, reads NAGVMQNPRHLVRRRGQEARLRCSPMKGHSHVYWYRQLPEEGLKFMVYLQKENIIDESGMPKERFSAEFPKEGPSILRIQQVVRGDSAAYFCASSPAQGGSNNQPQHFGDGTRLSIL.

The rearrangement joins TRBV3-1 (or the pseudogene TRBV3-2) to TRBJ1-2; the D gene is possibly TRBD1 (5 bases). In germline, CDR1 is LGHDT, CDR2 YNNKEL (reference sequence). V was cut by 2 bases and J by 0 bases, with 16 bases left in between. This CDR3 is built from 17 residues. CDR3 loop: CASSQSALTGSNYGYTF. The CDR3 nucleotides are TGTGCCAGCAGCCAATCGGCGTTAACAGGATCTAACTATGGCTACACCTTC.

This clone was seen only once. The chain couples TRBV11-3 to TRBJ1-2, with 8 nucleotides matching TRBD1. The germline CDR1 and CDR2 sequences are SGHNT and YENEEA. Trimming at V came to 5 bases and at J to 4 bases, leaving 9 bases not matched to a gene. This CDR3 has 15 amino acids. The CDR3 coding sequence is TGTGCCAGCAGCCCCCAGGGGGCGGGGGTCTATGGCTACACCTTC. The encoded protein is CASSPQGAGVYGYTF.

The CDR3 spells CASSQRGLNTGELFF. CDR3 DNA sequence: TGCGCCAGCAGCCAAAGGGGACTGAACACCGGGGAGCTGTTTTTT. This sequence joins TRBV4-1 and TRBJ2-2; possible D gene TRBD2, 6 bases. This CDR3 region has 15 residues. Germline V lookup: CDR1 MGHRA, CDR2 YSYEKL. The V gene lost 2 bases and the J gene lost 1 base, with 8 bases spanning the gap.

This clone was observed a handful of times. J is TRBJ2-1 and V is TRBV29-1; D is unresolved. The germline gives CDR1 SQVTM, CDR2 ANQGSEA. There are 15 residues in the CDR3. The V and J ends lost 1 base and 5 bases respectively, with 15 bases between them. The CDR3, as DNA: TGCAGCGTTGAAGTCCCGCCCACTTTAAACAATGAGCAGTTCTTC. This sequence encodes CSVEVPPTLNNEQFF.

The V call is TRBV7-6, the J call TRBJ2-1; 8 bases line up with TRBD1. Germline V CDR1 and CDR2: SGHVS, FNYEAQ. The CDR3 spans 19 residues. The V segment lost 2 bases and the J segment 2 bases; nucleotides outside the gene matches: 14. The DNA of the CDR3 is TGTGCCAGCAGCTTAAGAGGTCAGGGGGCAATCATAACCTACAATGAGCAGTTCTTC. It translates to CASSLRGQGAIITYNEQFF.

V gene TRBV11-3 combines with J gene TRBJ2-7, with TRBD1 matching 7 bases. The length of the CDR3 is 15 residues. V was pared by 3 bases and J by 0 bases, with 5 bases of the junction left unmatched. Germline loops: CDR1 SGHNT, CDR2 YENEEA. CDR3 DNA: TGTGCCAGCAGCTTCACAGGGGAGCTCTCCTACGAGCAGTACTTC. Its translation: CASSFTGELSYEQYF.

The genes are TRBV27 and TRBJ1-5, with D possibly matching TRBD1 (5 bases). V was cut by 6 bases and J by 0 bases, with 15 bases left in between. There are 16 residues in the CDR3. CDR1 is MNHEY and CDR2 is SMNVEV in the germline V gene (reference sequence). CDR3 amino acids: CASREDSTYSNQPQHF. CDR3 bases: TGTGCCAGCAGGGAAGACAGTACATATAGCAATCAGCCCCAGCATTTT.

The genes are TRBV15 and TRBJ1-2; D possibly corresponds to TRBD1 (6 bases). The V gene lost 0 bases and the J gene lost 6 bases, with 11 bases spanning the gap. The CDR3 consists of 14 residues. Germline V gene data show CDR1 as LNHNV and CDR2 as YYDKDF (reference sequence). The CDR3 DNA is TGTGCCACCAGCAGAGATAGGGGGATGGATGGCTACACCTTC. The encoded protein is CATSRDRGMDGYTF.

The chain is built from TRBV14 and TRBJ2-7; D call uncertain. The V gene lost 0 bases and the J gene lost 6 bases, with 15 bases spanning the gap. The CDR3 runs to 15 residues. Per the germline V gene, CDR1 is SGHDN and CDR2 is FVKESK. The CDR3 sequence: CASSQDRNPPLEQYF. The CDR3, as DNA: TGTGCCAGCAGCCAAGATCGTAACCCTCCACTCGAGCAGTACTTC.

The chain joins TRBV14 to TRBJ1-6, with TRBD1 matching over 9 bases. This CDR3 is built from 16 residues. Trimming took 2 bases from V and 8 from J; bases not matched to a gene: 7. CDR1 and CDR2 from the germline V gene are SGHDN and FVKESK. The CDR3 bases are TGTGCCAGCAGCCAAACAGGGGGCTCCGCCGATTCACCCCTCCACTTT. Translating gives CASSQTGGSADSPLHF. The full variable domain, its missing parts supplied by reference TRBV14 and TRBJ1-6, is EAGVTQFPSHSVIEKGQTVTLRCDPISGHDNLYWYRRVMGKEIKFLLHFVKESKQDESGMPNNRFLAERTGGTYSTLKVQPAELEDSGVYFCASSQTGGSADSPLHFGNGTRLTVT.

The chain recombines TRBV18 with TRBJ1-1; D perhaps matches TRBD1 (5 bases). This CDR3 is 14 amino acids long. CDR1 and CDR2 from the germline V gene are KGHSH and LQKENI. The germline V and J ends were trimmed by 1 base and 1 base, with 7 bases remaining between them. The DNA of the CDR3 is TGTGCCAGCTCACCACAGGGGCCGAACACTGAAGCTTTCTTT. Amino acids: CASSPQGPNTEAFF. Based on the CDR3 plus reference TRBV18 and TRBJ1-1, the full variable domain is NAGVMQNPRHLVRRRGQEARLRCSPMKGHSHVYWYRQLPEEGLKFMVYLQKENIIDESGMPKERFSAEFPKEGPSILRIQQVVRGDSAAYFCASSPQGPNTEAFFGQGTRLTVV.

The chain links TRBV9 to TRBJ1-1; D perhaps matches TRBD1 (5 bases). Trimming shortened V by 4 bases and J by 7 bases, and 17 bases separated the two germline ends. From germline, CDR1 is SGDLS and CDR2 YYNGEE. This CDR3 has 14 amino acids. In DNA, the CDR3 is TGTGCCAGCAGCCTAGGGGTCCCAGAGGGTGAAGCTTTCTTT. Protein: CASSLGVPEGEAFF.

The chain is built from TRBV14 and TRBJ2-3, with D possibly TRBD1 on 5 matching bases. CDR1 and CDR2 (germline): SGHDN, FVKESK. This CDR3 has 16 residues. Trimming removed 5 bases from V and 0 bases from J, with 15 bases in between. The CDR3 spells CASSRGWGTSTDTQYF. The CDR3 region has the DNA TGTGCCAGCAGCAGGGGTTGGGGAACTAGCACAGATACGCAGTATTTT.

This chain connects TRBV5-1 to TRBJ1-3, with no clear D. Trimming stripped 0 bases from V and 0 bases from J, with 10 bases between. The length of the CDR3 is 16 residues. In germline, CDR1 is SGHRS, CDR2 YFSETQ. The CDR3 DNA follows: TGCGCCAGCAGCTTGGGGGCTGTCAACTCTGGAAACACCATATATTTT. It codes for CASSLGAVNSGNTIYF.

This chain connects TRBV28 to TRBJ2-7; TRBD1 matches at 9 bases. The CDR3 covers 15 residues. The V and J ends lost 3 bases and 3 bases, in that order; junction bases with no gene match: 6. The germline gives CDR1 MDHEN, CDR2 SYDVKM. The CDR3 protein is CASSLGGQGNYEQYF. Here the CDR3 DNA reads TGTGCCAGCAGTTTGGGGGGACAGGGAAACTACGAGCAGTACTTC.

V is TRBV18 and J is TRBJ1-6; D is undetermined. This CDR3 is 13 amino acids long. CDR1 and CDR2 from the germline V gene are KGHSH and LQKENI. V lost 7 bases, J lost 5 bases, and 9 bases lay in between. The CDR3 reads CASFEGHNSPLHF. In DNA, the CDR3 is TGTGCCAGCTTCGAGGGCCATAATTCACCCCTCCACTTT.

This clone was seen only once. This chain links TRBV9 with TRBJ2-2; tentative D call: TRBD2 (6 bases). CDR3 length equals 17 residues. V was cut by 2 bases and J by 3 bases, with 17 bases left in between. Germline V lookup: CDR1 SGDLS, CDR2 YYNGEE. The CDR3, as DNA: TGTGCCAGCAGCGTGGAGTCTAGCGCTTCCTACACCGGGGAGCTGTTTTTT. As protein: CASSVESSASYTGELFF.

This chain joins TRBV19 and TRBJ1-6; 9 bases fit TRBD1. With V trimmed by 4 bases and J by 7 bases, 5 bases remained unmatched. The CDR3 is made up of 15 amino acids. Germline V lookup: CDR1 LNHDA, CDR2 SQIVND (reference sequence). CDR3 sequence: CASSTSGQGNSPLHF. The CDR3 DNA follows: TGTGCCAGTAGTACTTCGGGACAGGGCAATTCACCCCTCCACTTT.

The CDR3 bases are TGTGCCAGCAGCTTAGTTGGGGCTGGTCAGCCCCAGCATTTT. Amino acids: CASSLVGAGQPQHF. This chain uses TRBV7-2 with TRBJ1-5, with D perhaps TRBD1 (5 bases). V lost 1 base and J 6 bases, leaving 10 bases between the germline ends. CDR1 and CDR2 from the germline V gene are SGHTA and FQGNSA. This CDR3 region has 14 residues.

The chain uses TRBV28 and TRBJ1-5, with TRBD1 matching over 10 bases. CDR1 is MDHEN, CDR2 SYDVKM, per germline. The CDR3 extends over 15 amino acids. J gave up 6 bases and V 5 bases, and 7 bases lay outside the gene matches. The CDR3 is CASSPRQGAIQPQHF. CDR3 nucleotides: TGTGCCAGCAGTCCCCGACAGGGGGCCATTCAGCCCCAGCATTTT.